The 10 T cell receptor beta chains given below trace back to one sample, sequenced in a study of cytomegalovirus exposure and HLA in healthy donors. Sequenced by immunoSEQ multiplex PCR; TCRdb stores in-frame clones only, minus some. This table has about 150,000 clones, 70% to 85% appearing once. Source material: PBMCs. The source is a young man in good health and CMV-seropositive.

The V call is TRBV6-1, the J call TRBJ1-5; the D is unclear. Germline V lookup: CDR1 MNHNS, CDR2 SASEGT. This CDR3 has 14 residues. Trimming pared 7 bases from V and 3 bases from J, leaving 13 bases between. In nucleotides, the CDR3 is TGTGCCAGCATATTCGAGGTTTCCAATCAGCCCCAGCATTTT. This codes for CASIFEVSNQPQHF.

The V and J genes are TRBV7-9 and TRBJ2-7, with 7 bases fitting TRBD1. Germline V gene lookup returns CDR1 SEHNR and CDR2 FQNEAQ (reference sequence). V lost 1 base and J lost 4; bases outside the gene matches: 7. The CDR3 contains 15 residues. Here the CDR3 reads CASSLGAGGGYEQYF. In DNA, the CDR3 is TGTGCCAGCAGCTTAGGAGCAGGGGGTGGTTACGAGCAGTACTTC.

This chain connects TRBV11-3 to TRBJ2-1; 8 positions agree with TRBD2. The CDR3 loop spans 16 amino acids. J gave up 5 bases and V 5 bases, and 11 bases lay outside the gene matches. Germline V lookup: CDR1 SGHNT, CDR2 YENEEA. Here the CDR3 DNA reads TGTGCCAGCAGCCCTACCCCCACTAGCGGACACAATGAGCAGTTCTTC. Encoded protein: CASSPTPTSGHNEQFF.

J is TRBJ2-5 and V is TRBV11-3; D may be TRBD2 (6 bases). Germline V gene sequence: CDR1 SGHNT, CDR2 YENEEA. Trimming stripped 5 bases from V and 7 bases from J, with 17 bases between. This CDR3 contains 14 residues. The CDR3 loop is CASSVSSAAGTQYF. For the CDR3, the DNA is TGTGCCAGCAGCGTATCTAGCGCGGCGGGGACCCAGTACTTC. Full variable domain (rest looked up from reference TRBV11-3 and TRBJ2-5): EAGVVQSPRYKIIEKKQPVAFWCNPISGHNTLYWYLQNLGQGPELLIRYENEEAVDDSQLPKDRFSAERLKGVDSTLKIQPAELGDSAVYLCASSVSSAAGTQYFGPGTRLLVL.

This clone was found a few times. Additional DNA sequences in this sample encode the identical CDR3. The chain recombines TRBV5-6 with TRBJ2-1, with TRBD2 matching 9 bases. Germline assignment: CDR1 SGHDT and CDR2 YYEEEE. The J segment lost 4 bases and the V segment lost 1 base, leaving 0 bases of the junction unmatched. The CDR3 runs to 14 residues. The CDR3 sequence: CASSLTSGYNEQFF. The CDR3 nucleotides read TGTGCCAGCAGCTTGACTAGCGGGTACAATGAGCAGTTCTTC. Variable domain in full (rest from reference TRBV5-6 and TRBJ2-1): DAGVTQSPTHLIKTRGQQVTLRCSPKSGHDTVSWYQQALGQGPQFIFQYYEEEERQRGNFPDRFSGHQFPNYSSELNVNALLLGDSALYLCASSLTSGYNEQFFGPGTRLTVL.

This clone was picked up a small number of times. The chain uses TRBV18 and TRBJ1-3; the D gene is possibly TRBD1 (6 bases). The germline gives CDR1 KGHSH, CDR2 LQKENI. The V and J ends lost 5 bases and 2 bases respectively, with 16 bases between them. The CDR3 spans 16 residues. The CDR3 spells CASSSIVTGTGNTIYF. The CDR3 DNA follows: TGTGCCAGCTCATCGATCGTTACAGGGACTGGAAACACCATATATTTT.

This chain uses TRBV7-2 with TRBJ1-5; D remains unclear. V was cut by 1 base and J by 3 bases, with 10 bases left in between. The V gene's germline CDR1 is SGHTA and CDR2 FQGNSA. The CDR3 totals 15 residues. CDR3 region: CASSLVSGDNQPQHF. DNA for the CDR3: TGTGCCAGCAGCTTAGTTTCCGGGGACAATCAGCCCCAGCATTTT.

The genes are TRBV7-9 and TRBJ2-1; TRBD2 agrees at 8 bases. The CDR3 runs 15 residues. CDR1 is SEHNR, CDR2 FQNEAQ, per germline (reference sequence). The V gene end was trimmed by 1 base and the J gene end by 4 bases; junction bases not matched to a gene: 3. CDR3 nucleotide sequence: TGTGCCAGCAGCTTAGACGGGACTAGATACAATGAGCAGTTCTTC. This gives the protein CASSLDGTRYNEQFF.

The table lists this clone with a few counts. The V gene is TRBV10-1, the J gene TRBJ1-2; D uncertain. The V end lost 8 bases, the J end lost 4 bases, and 5 bases lay between the germline ends. The CDR3 contains 10 residues. Germline V gene sequence: CDR1 WNHNN, CDR2 SYGVQD (reference sequence). This CDR3 is CASLSYGYTF. CDR3 bases: TGCGCCAGCCTATCCTATGGCTACACCTTC.

The chain is built from TRBV5-1 and TRBJ1-6; maybe TRBD1 (5 bases). CDR3 length equals 16 residues. V shed 3 bases and J shed 7 bases, with 17 bases lying between them. Per germline, CDR1 SGHRS and CDR2 YFSETQ. The CDR3 loop is CASSSGGVSRNSPLHF. CDR3 DNA: TGCGCCAGCAGCTCCGGGGGGGTTTCGCGGAATTCACCCCTCCACTTT.